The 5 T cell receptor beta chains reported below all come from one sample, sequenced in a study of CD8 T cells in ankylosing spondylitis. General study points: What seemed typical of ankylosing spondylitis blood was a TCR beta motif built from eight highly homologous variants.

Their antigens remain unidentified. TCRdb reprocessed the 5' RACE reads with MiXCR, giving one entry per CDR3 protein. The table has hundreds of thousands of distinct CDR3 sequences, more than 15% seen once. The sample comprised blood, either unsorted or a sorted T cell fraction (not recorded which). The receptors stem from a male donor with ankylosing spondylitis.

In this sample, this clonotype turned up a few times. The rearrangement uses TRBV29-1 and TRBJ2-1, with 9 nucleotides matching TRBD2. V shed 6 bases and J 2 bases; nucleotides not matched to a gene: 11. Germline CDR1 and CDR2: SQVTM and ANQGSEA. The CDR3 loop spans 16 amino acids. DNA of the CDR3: TGCAGCGTCCAAGGGTCCCGACTAGCGGCCTACAATGAGCAGTTCTTC. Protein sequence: CSVQGSRLAAYNEQFF.

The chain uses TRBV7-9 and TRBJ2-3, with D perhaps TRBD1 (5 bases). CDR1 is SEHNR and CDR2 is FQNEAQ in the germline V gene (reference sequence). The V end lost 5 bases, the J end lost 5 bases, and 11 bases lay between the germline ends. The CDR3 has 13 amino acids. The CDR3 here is CASSPRGRDTQYF. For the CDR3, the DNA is TGTGCCAGCAGCCCAAGGGGTAGAGATACGCAGTATTTT.

CDR3 in amino acids: CASSLHRQSPSHGYTF. The CDR3 DNA sequence: TGTGCCAGCAGTTTACATCGACAGAGCCCTAGTCATGGCTACACCTTC. The V call is TRBV12-3 or TRBV12-4, the J call TRBJ1-2; D is perhaps TRBD1 (5 bases). The CDR3 is 16 residues long. Trimming removed 2 bases at V and 6 bases at J, with 19 bases between.

CDR3: CASSLELDLPGPKNIKETQYF. CDR3 sequence (DNA): TGTGCCAGCAGTTTGGAATTAGACCTCCCGGGACCAAAGAATATAAAAGAGACCCAGTACTTC. The chain links TRBV27 to TRBJ2-5, with D tentatively TRBD1 or TRBD2 (5 bases each). V was cut by 3 bases and J by 3 bases, with 32 bases left in between. Germline V gives CDR1 MNHEY, CDR2 SMNVEV (reference sequence). The CDR3 totals 21 residues.

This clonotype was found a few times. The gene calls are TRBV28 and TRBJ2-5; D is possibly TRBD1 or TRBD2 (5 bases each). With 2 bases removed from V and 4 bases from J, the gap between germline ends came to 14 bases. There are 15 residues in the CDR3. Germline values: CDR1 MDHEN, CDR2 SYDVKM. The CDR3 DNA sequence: TGTGCCAGCAGTTTACCGTTAGGGGCGGGAGAGACCCAGTACTTC. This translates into CASSLPLGAGETQYF.